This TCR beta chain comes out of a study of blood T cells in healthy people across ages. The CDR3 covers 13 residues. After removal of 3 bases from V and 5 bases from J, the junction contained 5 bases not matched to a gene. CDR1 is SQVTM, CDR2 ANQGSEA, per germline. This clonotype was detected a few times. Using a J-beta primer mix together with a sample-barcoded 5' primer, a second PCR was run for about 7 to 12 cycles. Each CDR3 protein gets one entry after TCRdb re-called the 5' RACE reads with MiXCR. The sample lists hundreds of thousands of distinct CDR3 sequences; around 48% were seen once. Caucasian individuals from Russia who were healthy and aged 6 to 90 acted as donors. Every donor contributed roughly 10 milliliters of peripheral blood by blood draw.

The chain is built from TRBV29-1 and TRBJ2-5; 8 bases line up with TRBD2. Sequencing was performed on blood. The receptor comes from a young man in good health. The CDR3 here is CSVEDPGGETQYF. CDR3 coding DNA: TGCAGCGTTGAGGACCCGGGAGGGGAGACCCAGTACTTC.